What follows are 2 T cell receptor beta chains derived from one specimen sequenced in a study of blood T cell repertoires in COVID-19. The assay was immunoSEQ multiplex PCR, and TCRdb's table has in-frame clones only and misses some. The sample lists approximately 61,000 clones; about 86% were seen once. Sample: peripheral blood. The receptors derive from a human donor in a cohort sampled during active COVID-19.

The chain has TRBV15 and TRBJ1-3; D unresolved. The CDR3 is made up of 12 amino acids. Trimming stripped 5 bases from V and 4 bases from J, with 6 bases between. Germline values: CDR1 LNHNV, CDR2 YYDKDF (reference sequence). CDR3 residues: CATSQTGNTIYF. CDR3 bases: TGTGCCACCAGCCAGACAGGAAACACCATATATTTT.

The rearrangement links TRBV28 to TRBJ2-3; 11 bases are shared with TRBD2. The CDR3 has 14 amino acids. Looked up from germline, CDR1 is MDHEN and CDR2 is SYDVKM. The J segment lost 2 bases and the V segment lost 7 bases, leaving 2 bases of the junction unmatched. CDR3 in amino acids: CASIAGGITDTQYF. CDR3 in DNA: TGTGCCAGCATAGCGGGGGGGATCACAGATACGCAGTATTTT.